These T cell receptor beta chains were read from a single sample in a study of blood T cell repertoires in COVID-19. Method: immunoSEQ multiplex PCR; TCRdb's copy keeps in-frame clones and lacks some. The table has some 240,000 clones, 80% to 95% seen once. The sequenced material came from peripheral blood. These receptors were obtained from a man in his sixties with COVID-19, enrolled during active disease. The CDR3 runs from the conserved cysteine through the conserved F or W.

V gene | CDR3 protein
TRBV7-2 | CASSPRVLAVSYEQYF
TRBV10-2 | CASSDTQGNYGYTF
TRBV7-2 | CASSLGRVVSYEQYF
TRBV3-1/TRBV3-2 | CAAGAPGSPLHF
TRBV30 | CACTFGQGIMNTEAFF
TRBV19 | CASREGLAQNEQFF
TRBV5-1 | CASSTGLAGGGTDTQYF
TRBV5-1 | CASSSATGGIQETQYF
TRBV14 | CASSRGLVDEQFF
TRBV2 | CASGDRTKFF
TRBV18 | CASSPALLTGDDGYTF
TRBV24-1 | CATSVTLAGGRDTQYF
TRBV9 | CASSARLGPDTQYF
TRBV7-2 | CASSMLQGGVHEQYF
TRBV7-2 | CASSLSGTSGYNEQFF
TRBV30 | CAWKKLPGQGNTGELFF
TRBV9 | CASSPRTGAYEQYF
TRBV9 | CASSVQGHDTGGELFF
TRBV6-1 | CASSEAGTSSYEQYF
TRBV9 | CASSLQTGNTEAFF
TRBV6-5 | CASSRDRARGEQYF
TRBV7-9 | CASSLAGLAGTYNEQFF
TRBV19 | CASSMDYQGARTGELFF
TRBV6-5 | CASSQDRGLNQPQHF
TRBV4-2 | CASSQGQERSYEQYF
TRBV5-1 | CASSLDRQANSPLHF
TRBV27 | CASSFLGAGTGTGELFF
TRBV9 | CASSARYGMNTEAFF
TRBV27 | CASSLDRGFDEQYF
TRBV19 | CASSKPDGIRGGYTF
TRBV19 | CATSPSVGRGPYEQYF
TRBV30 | CAWDGLASTGELFF
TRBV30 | CACDRGTRETQYF
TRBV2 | CASSEGLAGGTGELFF
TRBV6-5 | CASSYPGNEQFF
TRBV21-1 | CASSKGQGSNYGYTF
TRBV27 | CASSFSTLAGLTYEQYF
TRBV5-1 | CASSFVSLSGANVLTF
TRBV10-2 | CASSEATAYGYTF
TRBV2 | CASTGTGGRQPQHF
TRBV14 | CASSRAGTPAAAFF
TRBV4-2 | CASSQDGGGLRRFSTQYF
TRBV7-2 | CASSLNFATSAFF
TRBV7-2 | CASSYAKDRNYEQYF
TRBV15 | CATRRQGLWLNTEAFF
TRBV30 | CAWGTGGDTIYF
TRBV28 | CASSLGTGVGNTIYF
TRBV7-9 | CASSLGLSTYEQYF
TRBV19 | CASSRPGQTTGELFF
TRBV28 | CASSLSRPQGSNQPQHF
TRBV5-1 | CASSLSTTNEKLFF